One sample yielded the 15 T cell receptor beta chains listed below, sequenced in a study of OX40 agonist ivuxolimab in advanced cancers. TCRdb's table, derived via immunoSEQ multiplex PCR, lists solely in-frame clones and lacks some. The sample yields about 32,000 clones, nearly 90% seen once. The source was CD4+ or CD8+ T cells sorted from blood, collected in a trial of the OX40 agonist ivuxolimab. Receptor source: an adult with an advanced solid tumor such as melanoma, head and neck, liver or kidney cancer.

The chain combines TRBV15 with TRBJ1-5; D remains unclear. CDR1 is LNHNV and CDR2 is YYDKDF in the germline V gene (reference sequence). V gave up 0 bases and J gave up 3 bases, with 9 bases separating them. The CDR3 has 15 residues. The CDR3 spells CATSRDGTDNQPQHF. The DNA for the CDR3 is TGTGCCACCAGCAGAGATGGAACGGACAATCAGCCCCAGCATTTT.

The gene calls are TRBV15 and TRBJ1-1; no clear D. CDR1 and CDR2 (germline): LNHNV, YYDKDF (reference sequence). This CDR3 spans 15 amino acids. The germline V and J ends were trimmed by 3 bases and 3 bases, with 14 bases remaining between them. The CDR3 nucleotides are TGTGCCACCAGCAGGGACGATTCAATTGACACTGAAGCTTTCTTT. This codes for CATSRDDSIDTEAFF.

V and J are TRBV5-1 and TRBJ2-3; TRBD1 is a possible D gene (5 bases). The CDR3 is made up of 15 amino acids. Trimming shortened V by 4 bases and J by 1 base, and 13 bases separated the two germline ends. CDR1 is SGHRS and CDR2 is YFSETQ in the germline V gene. DNA for the CDR3: TGCGCCAGCAGCCCATATGGGGCGGGCACAGATACGCAGTATTTT. Its protein product is CASSPYGAGTDTQYF. The whole variable domain, remainder taken from reference TRBV5-1 and TRBJ2-3, is KAGVTQTPRYLIKTRGQQVTLSCSPISGHRSVSWYQQTPGQGLQFLFEYFSETQRNKGNFPGRFSGRQFSNSRSEMNVSTLELGDSALYLCASSPYGAGTDTQYFGPGTRLTVL.

With regard to this clone: Compared with germline, one end of the junction differs, possibly owing to a read error. V gene TRBV7-7 combines with J gene TRBJ2-5; 7 nucleotides align to TRBD2. Germline V gene sequence: CDR1 SSHAT, CDR2 FNYEAQ (reference sequence). The CDR3 is 16 amino acids. The DNA for the CDR3 is TGTGCTAGCAGCTTAGCGGGTCAGCTGTACCAAGAGACCCAGTACTTC. Translating it yields CASSLAGQLYQETQYF. The whole variable domain, filled in from reference TRBV7-7 and TRBJ2-5, reads GAGVSQSPRYKVTKRGQDVTLRCDPISSHATLYWYQQALGQGPEFLTYFNYEAQPDKSGLPSDRFSAERPEGSISTLTIQRTEQRDSAMYRCASSLAGQLYQETQYFGPGTRLLVL.

The gene calls are TRBV19 and TRBJ2-2, with D perhaps TRBD2 (6 bases). Trimming stripped 3 bases from V and 2 bases from J, with 16 bases between. The CDR3 totals 17 residues. Looked up from germline, CDR1 is LNHDA and CDR2 is SQIVND (reference sequence). This CDR3 is CASSILGQAGNTGELFF. CDR3 nucleotides: TGTGCCAGTAGTATTCTCGGACAAGCGGGCAACACCGGGGAGCTGTTTTTT.

The chain is built from TRBV21-1 and TRBJ2-2. TRBV21-1 is marked as a pseudogene. The CDR3 has 16 amino acids. The CDR3 here is CASSKALWGFAGELFF. The CDR3 DNA reads TGTGCCAGCAGCAAAGCGCTTTGGGGATTCGCCGGGGAGCTGTTTTTT.

The rearrangement uses TRBV27 and TRBJ1-5, with 9 bases identical to TRBD1. Germline V gene lookup returns CDR1 MNHEY and CDR2 SMNVEV (reference sequence). The CDR3 is 14 residues long. J was trimmed by 7 bases and V by 6 bases; bases with no gene match: 7. In nucleotides, the CDR3 is TGTGCCAGCAGCCTACAGGGGGCAGGGCAGCCCCAGCATTTT. As protein: CASSLQGAGQPQHF.

The genes are TRBV9 and TRBJ2-1; the D gene is possibly TRBD2 (6 bases). The V gene lost 5 bases and the J gene lost 9 bases, with 24 bases spanning the gap. The CDR3 runs to 16 residues. Germline V gene lookup returns CDR1 SGDLS and CDR2 YYNGEE. The CDR3 reads CASRDYRDGSGSEQFF. CDR3 nucleotides: TGTGCCAGCAGGGACTACCGGGACGGGAGCGGTAGTGAGCAGTTCTTC.

The V call is TRBV5-1, the J call TRBJ2-7; D gene ambiguous. The CDR3 has 15 residues. Looked up from germline, CDR1 is SGHRS and CDR2 is YFSETQ. Trimming pared 4 bases from V and 3 bases from J, leaving 17 bases between. CDR3: CASSLIPTLYYEQYF. For the CDR3, the DNA is TGCGCCAGCAGCCTCATTCCGACTTTATACTACGAGCAGTACTTC.

This rearrangement joins TRBV29-1 to TRBJ2-7; tentative D call: TRBD1 (6 bases). The germline CDR1 and CDR2 sequences are SQVTM and ANQGSEA. V was shortened by 4 bases and J by 6 bases, with 13 bases between the two germline ends. CDR3 size: 12 residues. The DNA of the CDR3 is TGCAGCGTTGGGACAGCCCCTTCCGAGCAGTACTTC. It encodes CSVGTAPSEQYF.

For the CDR3, the DNA is TGTGCCAGCAGCTTCGGGGACACCTACGAGCAGTACTTC. It encodes CASSFGDTYEQYF. The chain has TRBV27 and TRBJ2-7; perhaps TRBD1 as D (6 bases). This CDR3 contains 13 residues. Germline CDR1 and CDR2: MNHEY and SMNVEV (reference sequence). Between the trimmed V and J ends, which lost 6 bases and 2 bases, there was a span of 11 bases.

V is TRBV7-9 and J is TRBJ1-1, with 8 bases fitting TRBD1. The CDR3 loop spans 15 amino acids. Losses at the gene ends were 5 bases for V and 4 bases for J; bases not matched to a gene: 9. Germline CDR1 is SEHNR and CDR2 is FQNEAQ (reference sequence). The CDR3 loop is CASSPRGLLGTEAFF. CDR3 coding DNA: TGTGCCAGCAGCCCCAGGGGGCTTCTGGGCACTGAAGCTTTCTTT.

CDR3 region: CASSYSLGGELFF. The CDR3 nucleotides are TGTGCCAGCAGTTACTCGCTAGGCGGGGAGCTGTTTTTT. The chain is built from TRBV6-5 and TRBJ2-2; D ambiguous. Germline CDR1 and CDR2: MNHEY and SVGAGI. V was clipped by 0 bases and J by 7 bases, with 6 bases between them. The CDR3 length is 13 residues.

The V and J genes are TRBV2 and TRBJ1-2; 8 bases align to TRBD1. The V gene's germline CDR1 is SNHLY and CDR2 FYNNEI. V lost 3 bases, J lost 8 bases, and 11 bases stayed unmatched. This CDR3 comprises 15 residues. CDR3 coding DNA: TGTGCCAGCAGTGATCCCGCTGGACAGGGTGAGGGCTACACCTTC. It encodes CASSDPAGQGEGYTF.

The genes are TRBV7-6 and TRBJ2-3, with D maybe TRBD1 (5 bases). CDR1 is SGHVS, CDR2 FNYEAQ, per germline. Trimming removed 2 bases at V and 6 bases at J, with 18 bases between. The CDR3 totals 16 residues. This chain's CDR3 is CASSLKVGHWVDTQYF. The CDR3 bases are TGTGCCAGCAGCTTAAAGGTGGGGCATTGGGTTGATACGCAGTATTTT.